This T cell receptor beta chain comes out of a study of cytomegalovirus exposure and HLA in healthy donors. Study-wide context: Within an early data release were 80 million to 90 million unique TCRs drawn from HLA-typed donors. The study, taken as a whole, reports: It was approximately 170 TCR beta chains that were listed as cytomegalovirus-associated. Later, an analysis found that common viral pathogens appeared to be linked with several of the most significant clusters. TRBV6-2, TRBV6-3 and some other V segments were excluded as indistinguishable.

On this clone: No antigen is known for it.

The study ran its PCR with 60 Vbeta and 13 Jbeta primers. TCRdb's copy holds only in-frame clones and misses some; the assay was immunoSEQ multiplex PCR. This table has 69,000 or so clones, roughly 68% appearing once. Trimming took 3 bases from V and 5 from J, leaving 14 bases between them. The CDR3 runs to 15 residues. The germline gives CDR1 MGHRA, CDR2 YSYEKL. This rearrangement joins TRBV4-1 to TRBJ1-5, with a weak D call TRBD1 (5 bases). The TCR was taken from a woman aged 55 to 70 in good health and CMV-seropositive. Sequencing used PBMCs. The CDR3 DNA sequence: TGCGCCAGCAGCCACTCAGGGTTAGGCGATCAGCCCCAGCATTTT. Translating it yields CASSHSGLGDQPQHF.